The rows below give T cell receptor beta chains drawn from one sample of a study of graft-versus-host responses after intestinal transplantation. The antigens of these receptors remain unknown. Libraries were prepared by immunoSEQ multiplex PCR; TCRdb keeps only in-frame clonotypes and omits some of them. There are around 99,000 clones in the sample; 85% to 95% occur only once, and roughly 2% lies in the top ten. Sample: unstimulated CD8+ T cells sorted from spleen or lymph node cells, taken before intestinal transplant. The receptors here all came from a human donor who received an intestinal transplant. Both conserved end residues are part of each CDR3. The D gene is left open where the match is weak. The size field is filled for only some rows; it gives once, few, many or a size class.

cdr3_aa cdr3_nt j_call clone_size d_call v_call
CASSMSGGASSKNIQYF TGTGCCAGCAGTATGAGCGGGGGGGCTTCATCCAAAAACATTCAGTACTTC TRBJ2-4 - TRBD2 TRBV27
CASSMLRGGRTGELFF TGTGCCAGTAGTATGCTGCGGGGGGGCCGGACCGGGGAGCTGTTTTTT TRBJ2-2 once TRBD2 TRBV19
CASSPQVSATQYF TGTGCCAGCAGCCCACAGGTTTCGGCTACGCAGTATTTT TRBJ2-3 - - TRBV5-6
CAWSPWDRGRGEQYF TGTGCCTGGAGTCCTTGGGACAGGGGACGCGGCGAGCAGTACTTC TRBJ2-7 - TRBD1 TRBV30
CASSEILTADGYTF TGTGCCAGCAGCGAAATCCTGACAGCCGATGGCTACACCTTC TRBJ1-2 - - TRBV9
CAWSSGAEQYF TGTGCCTGGAGTTCTGGGGCCGAGCAGTACTTC TRBJ2-7 - - TRBV30
CASSEALGLSYEQYF TGTGCCAGCAGTGAAGCGCTTGGACTCTCCTACGAGCAGTACTTC TRBJ2-7 few - TRBV2
CASSRGQGLTSGANVLTF TGTGCCAGCAGCCGGGGACAGGGGCTCACCTCTGGGGCCAACGTCCTGACTTTC TRBJ2-6 - TRBD1 TRBV14
CASSLSGGRNTEAFF TGTGCCAGCAGTTTATCGGGGGGGAGGAACACTGAAGCTTTCTTT TRBJ1-1 - - TRBV27
CASSMMRGASGIQYF TGTGCCAGTAGTATGATGCGGGGGGCTAGCGGTATTCAGTACTTC TRBJ2-4 - TRBD2 TRBV19
CASSEALPGTSGSGSYNEQFF TGTGCCAGCAGTGAAGCTTTACCCGGGACTAGCGGGTCGGGCTCCTACAATGAGCAGTTCTTC TRBJ2-1 - TRBD2 TRBV2
CAGNKAGAYTDTQYF TGTGCCGGCAACAAAGCGGGGGCTTACACAGATACGCAGTATTTT TRBJ2-3 - TRBD2 TRBV6-1
CAIRTGGDDEAFF TGTGCCATCAGGACAGGGGGTGATGATGAAGCTTTCTTT TRBJ1-1 - TRBD1 TRBV10-3